This T cell receptor beta chain was documented in a study of identical twins. Comment on this clonotype: The antigen remains unidentified.

TCRdb re-analysed the 5' RACE reads in MiXCR, keeping a single row per CDR3 protein. The sample has about 660,000 distinct CDR3 sequences, 8.6% seen once; the top ten hold 0.85% to 1%. Overall study findings and caveats: Low generation probability was overrepresented in out-of-frame alpha sequences shared by twins.

The V end was cut by 5 bases, the J end by 9 bases, with 19 bases between. The CDR3 runs 14 residues. Germline lookup yields CDR1 MNHEY and CDR2 SMNVEV (reference sequence). This same sample was also taken into another study, of yellow fever vaccine responses in identical twins.

The sample was PBMCs. The receptor comes from a woman aged 18-29 years in good health. The J gene is TRBJ2-5, the V gene TRBV27, with D tentatively TRBD2 (5 bases). The chain's CDR3 is CASSTSRSGRAQYF. DNA of the CDR3: TGTGCCAGCAGTACTTCCCGAAGTGGGAGAGCCCAGTACTTC.